These 6 T cell receptor beta chains share one sample of origin, sequenced in a study of technical replicates of blood from a few donors. Clones were sequenced by immunoSEQ multiplex PCR, and TCRdb holds only the in-frame ones, with some missing. The sample gives about 80,000 clones, less than 98% of which show up once; 0.15% to 0.2% is in the top ten. Sequencing used T cells isolated from PBMCs. The receptors stem from a human donor in good health.

V and J are TRBV10-2 and TRBJ1-1; a possible D gene is TRBD1 (5 bases). Looked up from germline, CDR1 is WSHSY and CDR2 is SAAADI. Trimming cost V 2 bases and J 5 bases, with 9 bases left between them. This CDR3 is built from 13 residues. CDR3 coding DNA: TGCGCCAGCAGTGAGGGGGGGAGGACTGAAGCTTTCTTT. This gives the protein CASSEGGRTEAFF.

J is TRBJ2-7 and V is TRBV7-7, with 8 positions matching TRBD2. The CDR3 has 13 amino acids. The junction had 6 bases not matched to a gene; V was cut back by 5 bases and J by 6 bases. Germline CDR1 reads SSHAT; CDR2 reads FNYEAQ (reference sequence). The chain's CDR3 is CASSPAGAREQYF. The CDR3 DNA sequence: TGTGCCAGCAGCCCAGCGGGGGCTCGCGAGCAGTACTTC.

The rearrangement joins TRBV27 to TRBJ2-1; the match to TRBD1 covers 9 bases. The CDR3 is 15 residues long. Per the germline V gene, CDR1 is MNHEY and CDR2 is SMNVEV (reference sequence). With 2 bases clipped from V and 7 bases from J, the junction kept 6 bases outside the gene matches. This CDR3 is CASSLPGTGWNEQFF. The DNA for the CDR3 is TGTGCCAGCAGTTTACCAGGGACAGGGTGGAATGAGCAGTTCTTC.

The chain has TRBV30 and TRBJ1-5; D remains ambiguous. This CDR3 contains 16 residues. V lost 0 bases to trimming and J lost 2 bases, with 14 bases between them. From germline, CDR1 is GTSNPN and CDR2 SVGIG (reference sequence). CDR3 region: CAWSVRQVGGNQPQHF. The DNA of the CDR3 is TGTGCCTGGAGTGTACGTCAGGTCGGCGGCAATCAGCCCCAGCATTTT.

V gene TRBV19 combines with J gene TRBJ1-1; no firm D call. The CDR3 extends over 15 amino acids. Germline V gives CDR1 LNHDA, CDR2 SQIVND (reference sequence). V dropped 0 bases and J dropped 2 bases, with 10 bases sitting between them. The CDR3 DNA is TGTGCCAGTAGTATAGACCCGGTAGCCAACACTGAAGCTTTCTTT. It encodes CASSIDPVANTEAFF.

The rearrangement links TRBV27 to TRBJ2-2; possibly TRBD1 for D (6 bases). The CDR3 covers 16 residues. The V gene lost 7 bases and the J gene lost 0 bases, with 15 bases spanning the gap. CDR1 and CDR2 (germline): MNHEY, SMNVEV (reference sequence). The CDR3 reads CASNPRQASNTGELFF. The CDR3 coding sequence is TGTGCCAGCAACCCCAGACAGGCTTCGAACACCGGGGAGCTGTTTTTT.